Following are 13 T cell receptor beta chains from one sample sequenced in a study of T cell clonality in common variable immunodeficiency. Generated by immunoSEQ multiplex PCR, the TCRdb table keeps only in-frame clones and is missing some. The sample includes approximately 81,000 clones, none of them occurring once. Sequencing used peripheral blood mononuclear cells. These receptors were obtained from a person aged 18-69 years in good health.

This clone has at least ten counts. Coverage ceases 3 residues before the CDR3 finishes, and the germline J gene fills in the end. The V gene is TRBV7-9, the J gene TRBJ2-1, with TRBD1 matching over 9 bases. From germline, CDR1 is SEHNR and CDR2 FQNEAQ (reference sequence). The CDR3 runs 15 residues. V was pared by 5 bases and J by 9 bases, with 11 bases of the junction left unmatched. The DNA read from the CDR3 is TGTGCCAGCAGCCCTCCGGACAGGGGTCCTCTTGAG. It specifies CASSPPDRGPLE. The whole CDR3 is CASSPPDRGPLEQFF.

This clone occurred many times. The read terminates 3 residues before the CDR3 end, so the remaining end is supplied by the germline J gene. This chain joins TRBV2 and TRBJ1-4; D might be TRBD1 (6 bases). With 6 bases removed from V and 0 bases from J, the gap between germline ends came to 14 bases. Germline V CDR1 and CDR2: SNHLY, FYNNEI. The CDR3 runs to 16 residues. This CDR3 is CASRETGLATNEKLFF. CDR3 DNA (partial): TGTGCCAGCAGAGAGACAGGTCTTGCAACTAATGAAAAA.

This clone was observed a handful of times. From the germline J gene comes the end of the CDR3, since the read stops 3 residues before it. The chain recombines TRBV5-1 with TRBJ2-2; D possibly corresponds to TRBD1 (7 bases). In germline, CDR1 is SGHRS, CDR2 YFSETQ. Trimming removed 4 bases from V and 3 bases from J, with 16 bases in between. This CDR3 comprises 16 residues. CDR3 sequence reads: CASSPRLDRDTGELFF. The sequenced part of the CDR3 DNA is TGCGCCAGCAGCCCGCGACTAGACAGGGACACCGGGGAG. The full variable domain, in which reference TRBV5-1 and TRBJ2-2 provide the parts outside the CDR3, is KAGVTQTPRYLIKTRGQQVTLSCSPISGHRSVSWYQQTPGQGLQFLFEYFSETQRNKGNFPGRFSGRQFSNSRSEMNVSTLELGDSALYLCASSPRLDRDTGELFFGEGSRLTVL.

There are many counts of this clone. The read finishes 3 residues shy of the CDR3 end, and the germline J gene is used to complete it. The chain recombines TRBV20-1 with TRBJ2-2; TRBD1 aligns across 8 bases. Per the germline V gene, CDR1 is DFQATT and CDR2 is SNEGSKA (reference sequence). The CDR3 consists of 16 residues. J was trimmed by 4 bases and V by 0 bases; bases with no gene match: 7. Here the CDR3 reads CSAREGRGPSTGELFF. The CDR3 bases that were read are TGCAGTGCTAGAGAGGGCAGGGGGCCTTCCACCGGGGAG.

This clone has only a few counts. Read data end 3 residues before the CDR3 end; the end is taken from the germline J gene. The gene calls are TRBV7-9 and TRBJ2-7; perhaps TRBD2 as D (6 bases). Germline V gene data show CDR1 as SEHNR and CDR2 as FQNEAQ (reference sequence). There are 12 residues in the CDR3. The V end lost 2 bases, the J end lost 6 bases, and 8 bases lay between the germline ends. CDR3 DNA, as far as it was read: TGTGCCAGCAGCTTACTAGCGATCGAG. Its translation is CASSLLAIE. The entire CDR3 protein is CASSLLAIEQYF.

This clone was recorded many times. The observed sequence ends 3 residues before the CDR3 terminus, with the missing tail filled in from the germline J gene. This chain uses TRBV5-1 with TRBJ1-4, with no clear D. This CDR3 is 17 amino acids long. V lost 0 bases to trimming and J lost 8 bases, with 20 bases between them. Germline CDR1 is SGHRS and CDR2 is YFSETQ. The sequenced part of the CDR3 DNA is TGCGCCAGCAGCTTGGCCGGCTTTGGGTCGGCGGGAGAAAAA. Its protein product is CASSLAGFGSAGEK. The whole CDR3 is CASSLAGFGSAGEKLFF.

This clone appeared many times. The missing CDR3 end, 3 residues past where the read stops, is filled in from the germline J gene. This chain links TRBV9 with TRBJ2-7; 8 bases are shared with TRBD1. The CDR3 has 15 amino acids. Germline values: CDR1 SGDLS, CDR2 YYNGEE. After removal of 3 bases from V and 0 bases from J, the junction contained 5 bases not matched to a gene. CDR3 region: CASSATGAISYEQYF. The CDR3 bases that were read are TGTGCCAGCAGCGCGACAGGGGCAATCTCCTACGAG.

This clone showed up just a few times. A read error likely explains this, since a far larger clone differs by one base. The CDR3 end is not reached by the read, which stops 3 residues before it; the germline J gene fills it in. The V gene is TRBV19, the J gene TRBJ1-1; 7 nucleotides align to TRBD1. CDR3 length equals 14 residues. Looked up from germline, CDR1 is LNHDA and CDR2 is SQIVND (reference sequence). The V gene end was trimmed by 3 bases and the J gene end by 0 bases; junction bases not matched to a gene: 1. Incomplete CDR3 DNA: TGTGCCAGTAGTATGCAGGGGGTGAACACTGAA. Protein product: CASSMQGVNTE. The entire CDR3 protein reads CASSMQGVNTEAFF.

At least ten counts were recorded for this clone. The sequenced fragment ends 3 residues before the CDR3 boundary, so the rest is inferred from the germline J gene. Additional DNA sequences in this sample encode the identical CDR3. The rearrangement links TRBV20-1 to TRBJ2-1; 8 positions agree with TRBD2. Losses at the gene ends were 2 bases for V and 4 bases for J; bases not matched to a gene: 1. The germline CDR1 and CDR2 sequences are DFQATT and SNEGSKA (reference sequence). The CDR3 contains 13 residues. The covered CDR3 bases are TGCAGTGCTAGACCTAGCGGGTACAATGAG. Amino acid sequence: CSARPSGYNE. The whole CDR3 sequence reads CSARPSGYNEQFF.

This clone was recorded at least ten times. The sequenced fragment ends 3 residues before the CDR3 boundary, so the rest is inferred from the germline J gene. The chain carries TRBV6-1 and TRBJ2-1; a weak D match, TRBD2 (5 bases). V lost 1 base, J lost 0 bases, and 13 bases lay in between. The CDR3 covers 17 residues. CDR1 and CDR2 from the germline V gene are MNHNS and SASEGT. The CDR3 sequence is CASSEGRGFTSYNEQFF. CDR3 bases read: TGTGCCAGCAGTGAAGGTCGGGGATTCACCTCCTACAATGAG.

This clone occurred many times. From the germline J gene comes the end of the CDR3, since the read stops 3 residues before it. V gene TRBV5-1 combines with J gene TRBJ2-5; the match to TRBD2 covers 11 bases. V was pared by 0 bases and J by 5 bases, with 3 bases of the junction left unmatched. Germline CDR1 and CDR2: SGHRS and YFSETQ. The CDR3 sequence is 15 residues long. The CDR3 bases that were read are TGCGCCAGCAGCTTGGTGGCTAGCGGGAGGGAGACC. Its protein product is CASSLVASGRET. The entire CDR3 protein reads CASSLVASGRETQYF.

In its sample, this clone was seen a few times. Read sequence stops 3 residues before the CDR3 end, and the germline J gene provides the missing end. The chain combines TRBV13 with TRBJ2-1, with 7 bases matching TRBD1. This CDR3 is built from 14 residues. J was trimmed by 7 bases and V by 1 base; bases with no gene match: 4. Germline V lookup: CDR1 PRHDT, CDR2 FYEKMQ (reference sequence). CDR3 sequence reads: CASSLVRQGNEQFF. CDR3 bases read: TGTGCCAGCAGCTTAGTGAGACAGGGTAATGAG.

This clone was counted at least ten times. The read comes to an end 3 residues before the CDR3 does, leaving the germline J gene to fill in the end. This chain joins TRBV5-6 and TRBJ1-2, with TRBD1 as a possible D gene (6 bases). CDR1 is SGHDT, CDR2 YYEEEE, per germline. The CDR3 has 14 residues. V lost 1 base and J 7 bases, leaving 14 bases between the germline ends. CDR3 DNA, as far as it was read: TGTGCCAGCAGCTTGCCAGGGGTCGAAAGTGGC. Translating gives CASSLPGVESG. The whole CDR3 sequence is CASSLPGVESGYTF.